These 24 T cell receptor beta chains share one sample of origin, sequenced in a study of molecular identifiers for immune sequencing clone quantification. MiXCR, run by TCRdb on the PCR reads, gives a single entry per CDR3 protein. This table has about 640,000 distinct CDR3 sequences, 20% appearing once. Sequences were obtained from naive CD8+ T cells from blood, with Jurkat cell RNA spiked in. Described subset: FACS-sorted CD8+CD4-CCR7+CD45RA+ naive T cells. These receptors all come from a human donor in good health. Some libraries in this study had Jurkat cell RNA spiked in.

This clonotype has more than one count but fewer than ten. The V gene is TRBV28, the J gene TRBJ1-5; TRBD1 aligns across 7 bases. The germline CDR1 and CDR2 sequences are MDHEN and SYDVKM. V lost 6 bases to trimming and J lost 8 bases; unmatched junction nucleotides: 10. The CDR3 has 14 amino acids. Here the CDR3 reads CASSPAGTVEPQHF. The CDR3 coding sequence is TGTGCCAGCAGCCCCGCCGGGACAGTGGAGCCCCAGCATTTT. Full variable domain (outside the CDR3, taken from reference TRBV28 and TRBJ1-5): DVKVTQSSRYLVKRTGEKVFLECVQDMDHENMFWYRQDPGLGLRLIYFSYDVKMKEKGDIPEGYSVSREKKERFSLILESASTNQTSMYLCASSPAGTVEPQHFGDGTRLSIL.

This clonotype was counted many times. The V call is TRBV5-4, the J call TRBJ2-3; tentatively, D is TRBD1 (5 bases). Germline-derived CDR1 and CDR2 are SGHNT and YYREEE (reference sequence). The CDR3 has 13 amino acids. V shed 2 bases and J shed 4 bases, with 8 bases lying between them. The chain's CDR3 is CASSFKGSDTQYF. The CDR3 DNA sequence: TGTGCCAGCAGCTTTAAGGGGTCAGATACGCAGTATTTT.

This clonotype showed up many times. V is TRBV7-6 and J is TRBJ2-5; the D gene is possibly TRBD1 (7 bases). CDR1 is SGHVS, CDR2 FNYEAQ, per germline. The CDR3 spans 17 residues. Trimming took 1 base from V and 5 from J, leaving 20 bases between them. In DNA, the CDR3 is TGTGCCAGCAGCTTAGATCCACCGGGAGCCAGGGGGGAGACCCAGTACTTC. As protein: CASSLDPPGARGETQYF.

The genes are TRBV21-1 and TRBJ2-3; the table's D call TRBD2 went unverified against the DNA. TRBV21-1 is noted as a pseudogene. CDR3 length: 15 amino acids. For the CDR3, the DNA is TGTGCCAGCAAGGGCCTAGCGGGGGGGAAAGATACGCAGTATTTT. Amino acids: CASKGLAGGKDTQYF.

In its sample, this clonotype was seen once. At one of its ends the junction is not consistent with the germline gene, which may arise from a read error. This chain links TRBV6-5 with TRBJ2-1; D possibly corresponds to TRBD1 (5 bases). Germline-derived CDR1 and CDR2 are MNHEY and SVGAGI. The CDR3 length is 16 residues. CDR3 nucleotide sequence: TGTGCCAGCAGTCACTCGGAACAGGTTTGGAGCAATGAGCAGTTCTTC. This sequence encodes CASSHSEQVWSNEQFF.

This clonotype was counted ten times or more. The V call is TRBV6-2 or TRBV6-3, the J call TRBJ2-3; D is ambiguous. Germline assignment: CDR1 MNHEY and CDR2 SVGEGT. The ends were cut back, 4 bases at V and 2 bases at J, with 13 bases in the middle. The CDR3 contains 15 residues. CDR3 nucleotide sequence: TGTGCCAGCAGTTCGCCGGCCCGCCTCACAGATACGCAGTATTTT. Translation: CASSSPARLTDTQYF.

This clonotype showed up many times. V and J are TRBV6-5 and TRBJ2-2; 15 positions agree with TRBD2. The germline V gene has CDR1 MNHEY and CDR2 SVGAGI. Trimming took 6 bases from V and 4 from J; bases not matched to a gene: 6. The CDR3 runs to 17 residues. The CDR3 DNA is TGTGCCAGCAGCTGGACTAGCGGGGGGGCGGGCACCGGGGAGCTGTTTTTT. Protein: CASSWTSGGAGTGELFF.

This clonotype has ten or more counts. The V gene is TRBV30, the J gene TRBJ1-1, with unresolved D. Trimming shortened V by 0 bases and J by 5 bases, and 10 bases separated the two germline ends. Germline V CDR1 and CDR2: GTSNPN, SVGIG (reference sequence). CDR3 length: 13 amino acids. CDR3 loop: CAWSVQSETEAFF. The DNA for the CDR3 is TGTGCCTGGAGTGTACAGTCAGAAACTGAAGCTTTCTTT.

This clonotype was counted between two and nine times. The CDR3 here is CARSSKDRGLCTDTQYF. The CDR3 coding sequence is TGTGCCAGAAGCTCGAAAGACAGGGGGCTATGCACAGATACGCAGTATTTT. This chain connects TRBV5-3 to TRBJ2-3; 10 bases map to TRBD1. Being an ORF, TRBV5-3 has a function that is uncertain. The CDR3 is made up of 17 amino acids. Trimming took 3 bases from V and 1 from J; bases not matched to a gene: 8.

The gene calls are TRBV7-6 and TRBJ2-1; D possibly corresponds to TRBD1 (5 bases). V lost 8 bases to trimming and J lost 6 bases, with 17 bases between them. Germline CDR1 is SGHVS and CDR2 is FNYEAQ. This CDR3 is built from 14 residues. CDR3 in amino acids: CASAAGLICNEQFF. CDR3 in DNA: TGTGCCAGCGCCGCAGGGTTGATCTGCAATGAGCAGTTCTTC. Variable domain in full (rest from reference TRBV7-6 and TRBJ2-1): GAGVSQSPRYKVTKRGQDVALRCDPISGHVSLYWYRQALGQGPEFLTYFNYEAQQDKSGLPNDRFSAERPEGSISTLTIQRTEQRDSAMYRCASAAGLICNEQFFGPGTRLTVL.

The chain recombines TRBV30 with TRBJ2-7; D is ambiguous. The V gene's germline CDR1 is GTSNPN and CDR2 SVGIG (reference sequence). V lost 4 bases to trimming and J lost 2 bases, with 18 bases between them. The CDR3 consists of 15 residues. CDR3: CAWTQERSKAYEQYF. DNA of the CDR3: TGTGCCTGGACGCAAGAAAGGTCCAAAGCCTACGAGCAGTACTTC. Combining the CDR3 with reference TRBV30 and TRBJ2-7 gives the whole variable domain SQTIHQWPATLVQPVGSPLSLECTVEGTSNPNLYWYRQAAGRGLQLLFYSVGIGQISSEVPQNLSASRPQDRQFILSSKKLLLSDSGFYLCAWTQERSKAYEQYFGPGTRLTVT.

This clonotype appeared a few times. The V and J genes are TRBV12-3 or TRBV12-4 and TRBJ1-2; the match to TRBD1 covers 7 bases. The CDR3 extends over 15 amino acids. V shed 3 bases, J shed 3 bases, and the junction held 7 bases outside the gene matches. The CDR3 DNA reads as TGTGCCAGCAGTTTGATCCTGAGGGGGCACTATGGCTACACCTTC. Residues: CASSLILRGHYGYTF.

The count of this clonotype is one. This could be a read error, since a much larger clone is one nucleotide away. The CDR3 ends on some other residue instead of the conserved phenylalanine or tryptophan, so this is likely a read error. This sequence joins TRBV7-9 and TRBJ1-5; D unresolved. Germline-derived CDR1 and CDR2 are SEHNR and FQNEAQ (reference sequence). V was shortened by 1 base and J by 6 bases, with 7 bases between the two germline ends. This CDR3 contains 13 residues. CDR3 nucleotide sequence: TGTGCCAGCAGCTTAGGGGGTCCTCAGCCCCAGCATTCT. This sequence encodes CASSLGGPQPQHS.

In this sample, this clonotype turned up many times. This chain connects TRBV21-1 to TRBJ2-1; no DNA check was done on the table's D call, TRBD1. TRBV21-1 is annotated as a pseudogene. The length of the CDR3 is 12 residues. Written as DNA, the CDR3 is TGTGCCAGCAGCAAAATCGAGACAGTTTCGTTCTTC. This gives the protein CASSKIETVSFF.

This clonotype was observed a handful of times. The chain couples TRBV12-3 or TRBV12-4 to TRBJ1-5, with 10 nucleotides matching TRBD1. The CDR3 totals 16 residues. The ends lost 6 bases at V and 5 bases at J; junction bases unmatched: 10. CDR3: CASSSDRGFPHQPQHF. CDR3 nucleotide sequence: TGTGCCAGCAGCTCGGACAGGGGGTTCCCCCATCAGCCCCAGCATTTT.

This clonotype was picked up a small number of times. This chain uses TRBV2 with TRBJ1-5; no firm D call. The CDR3 loop spans 15 amino acids. The ends were cut back, 2 bases at V and 3 bases at J, with 11 bases in the middle. Germline values: CDR1 SNHLY, CDR2 FYNNEI. The CDR3 loop is CASSEIGSYNQPQHF. In DNA, the CDR3 is TGTGCCAGCAGTGAAATAGGGTCTTACAATCAGCCCCAGCATTTT.

In this sample, this clonotype turned up many times. The rearrangement links TRBV6-2 or TRBV6-3 to TRBJ1-1; no firm D call. Germline-derived CDR1 and CDR2 are MNHEY and SVGEGT. V lost 3 bases and J lost 4, with 6 bases in between. CDR3 length: 12 residues. CDR3 region: CASSYTSTEAFF. The CDR3 bases are TGTGCCAGCAGTTATACCTCCACTGAAGCTTTCTTT.

To note about this clonotype: Possible read error: a much larger clone is one base away. The gene calls are TRBV5-3 and TRBJ2-7; no clear D. TRBV5-3 is classed as an ORF, of uncertain function. V was shortened by 10 bases and J by 3 bases, with 20 bases between the two germline ends. The CDR3 is 14 residues long. CDR3 in DNA: TGTGCCGGCAGCTTTCGTGGCGCTGACTACGAGCAGTACTTC. This codes for CAGSFRGADYEQYF.

This clonotype was seen only a few times. The conserved closing phenylalanine or tryptophan is absent in this CDR3, likely reflecting a read error. The CDR3 bases are TGTGCCAGCAGCTTAAGGGGACAGATAGACGAGCAGTACTCC. Translation gives CASSLRGQIDEQYS. The rearrangement uses TRBV7-6 and TRBJ2-7; 7 bases are shared with TRBD1. Germline CDR1 SGHVS, CDR2 FNYEAQ. CDR3 size: 14 residues. Trimming removed 2 bases from V and 5 bases from J; junction bases left unmatched: 6.

This clonotype showed up just a few times. V is TRBV4-2 and J is TRBJ1-4; maybe TRBD1 (5 bases). The CDR3 has 16 amino acids. V shed 0 bases and J shed 4 bases, with 12 bases lying between them. Germline CDR1 and CDR2: LGHNA and YNFKEQ. The CDR3 sequence is CASSQEGTFGNEKLFF. The CDR3 DNA sequence: TGTGCCAGCAGCCAAGAAGGGACGTTTGGTAATGAAAAACTGTTTTTT.

On this clonotype itself: It may be a read error: a sequence one base away is much more abundant. Since no conserved phenylalanine or tryptophan closes the CDR3, a read error is the likely cause. The chain joins TRBV20-1 to TRBJ2-1; D remains unclear. Germline CDR1 is DFQATT and CDR2 is SNEGSKA (reference sequence). The CDR3 runs to 11 residues. Trimming left V 8 bases short and J 7 bases short, with 12 bases between. The CDR3 DNA is TGCAGTTCGGTCGAGACGAATGAGCAGTTCTCC. Its translation is CSSVETNEQFS.

At least ten counts were recorded for this clonotype. A junction boundary mismatches the germline segment, possibly from a read error. V and J are TRBV7-2 and TRBJ2-1; 8 bases line up with TRBD1. The CDR3 spans 15 residues. Per the germline V gene, CDR1 is SGHTA and CDR2 is FQGNSA. CDR3 DNA: TGCGCCAGCAGCCTAGACAGGGGTACCTACAATGAGCAGTTCTTC. This gives the protein CASSLDRGTYNEQFF.

This clonotype was counted only a few times. With a much larger clone just one base away, this may be a read error. Here the CDR3 omits its conserved ending phenylalanine or tryptophan, so a read error is the likely source. The gene calls are TRBV5-3 and TRBJ2-1; 8 bases match TRBD2. TRBV5-3 is an open reading frame, and its role is uncertain. Losses at the gene ends were 8 bases for V and 3 bases for J; bases not matched to a gene: 7. The length of the CDR3 is 14 residues. The CDR3 here is CASSPGLVYNEQFL. The CDR3 region has the DNA TGTGCCAGCAGCCCGGGACTAGTCTACAATGAGCAGTTCCTC.

Only a few counts were recorded for this clonotype. This chain's CDR3 is CATSRDLGSSYNEQFF. DNA for the CDR3: TGTGCCACCAGCAGAGATCTTGGTAGCTCCTACAATGAGCAGTTCTTC. J is TRBJ2-1 and V is TRBV15; no clear D gene. Trimming removed 0 bases at V and 0 bases at J, with 9 bases between. Looked up from germline, CDR1 is LNHNV and CDR2 is YYDKDF (reference sequence). The CDR3 contains 16 residues. Full variable domain (outside the CDR3, taken from reference TRBV15 and TRBJ2-1): DAMVIQNPRYQVTQFGKPVTLSCSQTLNHNVMYWYQQKSSQAPKLLFHYYDKDFNNEADTPDNFQSRRPNTSFCFLDIRSPGLGDTAMYLCATSRDLGSSYNEQFFGPGTRLTVL.